The sequence of this TCR beta chain was determined in a study of CD8 T cells in ankylosing spondylitis. MiXCR, applied by TCRdb to the 5' RACE reads, yields one record per CDR3 protein. The data hold about 250,000 distinct CDR3 sequences, with more than 25% observed a single time. In its sample, this clonotype was seen a few times. The CDR3 contains 14 residues. V lost 1 base to trimming and J lost 2 bases, with 7 bases between them. The chain carries TRBV12-3 or TRBV12-4 and TRBJ2-3, with a tentative D call TRBD1 (5 bases). This clonotype was obtained from a male donor with ankylosing spondylitis or in good health (not recorded which). Sequenced input: blood, either unsorted or a sorted T cell fraction (not recorded which). The CDR3, as DNA: TGTGCCAGCAGTTTAGAGGGGTACACAGATACGCAGTATTTT. This sequence encodes CASSLEGYTDTQYF.